This record looks at one T cell receptor beta chain sequence and its context. The antigen is not known. TCRdb reanalyzed the 5' RACE reads, giving one entry per CDR3 protein sequence and no DNA. Its clone listing holds 350,000 to 550,000 distinct CDR3 sequences. The data derive from a study of monozygotic twins with inflammatory bowel disease. Study-level results: Clonotype overlap with others was lower in IBD patients than in healthy twins, a difference that was greatest with disease activity. Inverse Simpson values showed less TCRbeta diversity in IBD patients than in their healthy co-twins.

This CDR3 is 15 amino acids long. Germline V lookup: CDR1 SGHVS, CDR2 FQNEAQ. This sequence originates from a human donor with ulcerative colitis or Crohn's disease, or a healthy co-twin of an affected twin (not recorded which). The chain is built from TRBV7-8 and TRBJ2-3; the TCRdb call, TRBD2, lacks DNA for checking. The sequencing input was blood. The CDR3 spells CASSFYREGTDTQYF.